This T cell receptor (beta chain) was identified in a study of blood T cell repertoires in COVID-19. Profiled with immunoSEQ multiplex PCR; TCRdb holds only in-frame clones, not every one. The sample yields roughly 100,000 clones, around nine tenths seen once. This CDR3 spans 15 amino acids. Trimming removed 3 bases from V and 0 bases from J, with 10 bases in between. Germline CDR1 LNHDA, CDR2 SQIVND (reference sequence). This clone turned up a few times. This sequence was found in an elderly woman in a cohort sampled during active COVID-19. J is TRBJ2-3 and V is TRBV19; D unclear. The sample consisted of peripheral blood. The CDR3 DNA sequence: TGTGCCAGTAGTATCATTGTGCTAAGCACAGATACGCAGTATTTT. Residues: CASSIIVLSTDTQYF.